These 25 T cell receptor beta chains share one sample of origin, sequenced in a study of blood T cell repertoires in COVID-19. Clones were sequenced by immunoSEQ multiplex PCR, and TCRdb holds only the in-frame ones, with some missing. This repertoire shows about 180,000 clones, 80% to 90% found once; its top ten account for under 2%. The sample taken for sequencing was peripheral blood. These receptors all come from a man younger than 30 who had recovered from COVID-19.

The chain is built from TRBV5-1 and TRBJ2-7; 8 bases map to TRBD2. Germline loops: CDR1 SGHRS, CDR2 YFSETQ. The CDR3 spans 16 residues. With 5 bases clipped from V and 7 bases from J, the junction kept 17 bases outside the gene matches. CDR3 sequence reads: CASSRRVGREGREQYF. CDR3 coding DNA: TGCGCCAGCAGTCGCCGGGTTGGACGGGAGGGCCGTGAGCAGTACTTC.

The chain is built from TRBV4-3 and TRBJ2-7; D is unresolved. The CDR3 is 16 residues long. Germline assignment: CDR1 LGHNA and CDR2 YSLEER. Trimming left V 1 base short and J 3 bases short, with 16 bases between. The CDR3 loop reads CASSQGVTQDFYEQYF. The CDR3 region has the DNA TGCGCCAGCAGCCAAGGTGTTACGCAGGATTTCTACGAGCAGTACTTC.

The gene calls are TRBV10-3 and TRBJ2-7; D is unclear. The CDR3 is 12 amino acids. Trimming cost V 2 bases and J 2 bases, with 4 bases left between them. Looked up from germline, CDR1 is ENHRY and CDR2 is SYGVKD. The CDR3 protein is CAISETAYEQYF. The CDR3 region has the DNA TGTGCCATCAGTGAGACGGCCTACGAGCAGTACTTC.

The V call is TRBV5-8, the J call TRBJ1-5, with D maybe TRBD1 (5 bases). Germline V gives CDR1 SGHTS, CDR2 YDEGEE. CDR3 length: 12 residues. Trimming left V 5 bases short and J 7 bases short, with 10 bases between. CDR3 amino acids: CASSPGGQPQHF. The CDR3, as DNA: TGTGCCAGCAGTCCCGGGGGGCAGCCCCAGCATTTT.

This chain connects TRBV7-2 to TRBJ1-5; D is undetermined. V shed 6 bases and J shed 7 bases, with 16 bases lying between them. CDR3 length: 14 residues. From germline, CDR1 is SGHTA and CDR2 FQGNSA. In DNA, the CDR3 is TGTGCCAGCAGTCCTGACTTCCAGCGGCAGCCCCAGCATTTT. It yields the protein CASSPDFQRQPQHF.

The chain uses TRBV10-3 and TRBJ1-4; 11 nucleotides match TRBD1. The CDR3 is 17 residues long. V lost 2 bases, J lost 8 bases, and 10 bases stayed unmatched. Germline CDR1 reads ENHRY; CDR2 reads SYGVKD. The chain's CDR3 is CAISEPSRDRGIEKLFF. In DNA form, the CDR3 reads TGTGCCATCAGTGAGCCCTCCCGGGACAGGGGGATAGAAAAACTGTTTTTT.

The V gene is TRBV2, the J gene TRBJ2-2; maybe TRBD2 (6 bases). With 4 bases removed from V and 0 bases from J, the gap between germline ends came to 9 bases. Germline V lookup: CDR1 SNHLY, CDR2 FYNNEI. The CDR3 loop spans 15 amino acids. The CDR3 reads CASSGDSPNTGELFF. The CDR3 DNA sequence: TGTGCCAGCAGTGGGGACTCTCCGAACACCGGGGAGCTGTTTTTT. The full variable domain, completed using reference TRBV2 and TRBJ2-2, is EPEVTQTPSHQVTQMGQEVILRCVPISNHLYFYWYRQILGQKVEFLVSFYNNEISEKSEIFDDQFSVERPDGSNFTLKIRSTKLEDSAMYFCASSGDSPNTGELFFGEGSRLTVL.

V and J are TRBV13 and TRBJ2-7; the match to TRBD2 covers 7 bases. V dropped 4 bases and J dropped 2; count of bases not matched to a gene: 5. The V gene's germline CDR1 is PRHDT and CDR2 FYEKMQ (reference sequence). This CDR3 is 14 amino acids long. CDR3 sequence: CASSSGLGTYEQYF. In DNA, the CDR3 is TGTGCCAGCAGCTCCGGACTAGGAACCTACGAGCAGTACTTC.

This chain links TRBV6-5 with TRBJ2-7; maybe TRBD2 (7 bases). Germline CDR1 reads MNHEY; CDR2 reads SVGAGI. Trimming took off 2 bases at V and 2 bases at J, with 10 bases between the two ends. The CDR3 runs 14 residues. The CDR3 DNA is TGTGCCAGCAGTTACGAGGGGGGGCCCTACGAGCAGTACTTC. Translation: CASSYEGGPYEQYF.

A single count supports this clone. This chain links TRBV28 with TRBJ1-2, with 7 bases that match TRBD1. The CDR3 is 15 residues long. V dropped 6 bases and J dropped 0; count of bases not matched to a gene: 7. CDR1 and CDR2 from the germline V gene are MDHEN and SYDVKM. CDR3 nucleotide sequence: TGTGCCAGCAGCCTGGACAGGAGGTCTAACTATGGCTACACCTTC. Amino acids: CASSLDRRSNYGYTF.

The chain uses TRBV28 and TRBJ2-3; unclear D gene. Germline V lookup: CDR1 MDHEN, CDR2 SYDVKM. V lost 10 bases to trimming and J lost 8 bases, with 13 bases between them. The CDR3 has 11 amino acids. The CDR3 bases are TGTGCCACCCGTAGTGGTGTTACGCAGTATTTT. It specifies CATRSGVTQYF.

The rearrangement uses TRBV12-5 and TRBJ2-1, with 7 bases lining up with TRBD2. V was clipped by 1 base and J by 8 bases; unmatched bases: 17. The CDR3 length is 18 residues. Germline V gene data show CDR1 as LGHNT and CDR2 as FRNRAP. The CDR3 spells CASGLAPLGRYRLHEQFF. The CDR3 bases are TGTGCTAGTGGTTTGGCACCCCTCGGGAGGTACAGGCTACATGAGCAGTTCTTC.

The V gene is TRBV24-1, the J gene TRBJ1-1; no definite D call. The V end was cut by 7 bases, the J end by 1 base, with 18 bases between. CDR1 and CDR2 from the germline V gene are KGHDR and SFDVKD. The CDR3 extends over 16 amino acids. The DNA of the CDR3 is TGTGCCACCAGCCTAACCATAAAACTCACGAACACTGAAGCTTTCTTT. Protein: CATSLTIKLTNTEAFF.

The chain recombines TRBV11-3 with TRBJ2-2, with a tentative D call TRBD1 (7 bases). CDR3 size: 15 residues. V was pared by 2 bases and J by 6 bases, with 13 bases between. Per the germline V gene, CDR1 is SGHNT and CDR2 is YENEEA. The CDR3 sequence is CASSLTGEVPGELFF. The DNA of the CDR3 is TGTGCCAGCAGCTTAACAGGGGAGGTCCCCGGGGAGCTGTTTTTT.

The rearrangement links TRBV6-5 to TRBJ2-2; a weak D match, TRBD1 (5 bases). The CDR3 sequence is 12 residues long. Germline lookup yields CDR1 MNHEY and CDR2 SVGAGI. V was trimmed by 8 bases and J by 3 bases, leaving 7 bases between them. CDR3 bases: TGTGCCAGCTCCAGGGACACCGGGGAGCTGTTTTTT. It specifies CASSRDTGELFF.

The chain uses TRBV29-1 and TRBJ2-3; D remains unclear. V was shortened by 4 bases and J by 2 bases, with 7 bases between the two germline ends. The CDR3 covers 12 residues. CDR1 and CDR2 from the germline V gene are SQVTM and ANQGSEA. CDR3 loop: CSVVGDTDTQYF. In nucleotides, the CDR3 is TGCAGCGTTGTAGGAGACACAGATACGCAGTATTTT.

V and J are TRBV9 and TRBJ1-1; TRBD1 matches at 7 bases. CDR3 length equals 13 residues. Germline CDR1 and CDR2: SGDLS and YYNGEE. V gave up 3 bases and J gave up 2 bases; unmatched junction bases: 1. CDR3 in DNA: TGTGCCAGCAGCGAAGGGGGCAACACTGAAGCTTTCTTT. Translation: CASSEGGNTEAFF.

This chain joins TRBV28 and TRBJ2-7; the D gene is possibly TRBD1 (6 bases). The length of the CDR3 is 14 residues. Germline-derived CDR1 and CDR2 are MDHEN and SYDVKM. V lost 3 bases and J lost 2, with 11 bases in between. The CDR3 nucleotides are TGTGCCAGCAGTTTCACAGGGACCACCTACGAGCAGTACTTC. It translates to CASSFTGTTYEQYF.

The chain combines TRBV3-1 (or the pseudogene TRBV3-2) with TRBJ2-1, with TRBD2 matching 13 bases. Trimming took 5 bases from V and 9 from J; bases not matched to a gene: 13. This CDR3 comprises 17 residues. Looked up from germline, CDR1 is LGHDT and CDR2 is YNNKEL (reference sequence). CDR3 in DNA: TGTGCCAGCAGCTATCGGACTAGCGGGAGTAGACCGGGTGAGCAGTTCTTC. This sequence encodes CASSYRTSGSRPGEQFF.

V gene TRBV11-2 combines with J gene TRBJ2-5; 8 bases align to TRBD2. The length of the CDR3 is 17 residues. V lost 5 bases to trimming and J lost 4 bases; unmatched junction nucleotides: 15. Germline V gene data show CDR1 as SGHAT and CDR2 as FQNNGV. The CDR3 DNA reads as TGTGCCAGCAGCCCCCCTGGCCAGGCGGGAGGCCCAGAGACCCAGTACTTC. It specifies CASSPPGQAGGPETQYF.

This chain connects TRBV7-9 to TRBJ2-3, with TRBD1 matching 9 bases. V shed 7 bases and J 6 bases; nucleotides not matched to a gene: 8. The CDR3 totals 14 residues. Germline lookup yields CDR1 SEHNR and CDR2 FQNEAQ (reference sequence). DNA for the CDR3: TGTGCCAGCACCTTGGGACAGGGCCCCGATACGCAGTATTTT. The encoded protein is CASTLGQGPDTQYF.

This chain links TRBV5-1 with TRBJ2-1, with TRBD1 identical over 11 bases. The germline CDR1 and CDR2 sequences are SGHRS and YFSETQ. After removal of 2 bases from V and 7 bases from J, the junction contained 5 bases not matched to a gene. The CDR3 spans 15 residues. The CDR3 nucleotides are TGCGCCAGCAGCTTAGGACAGGGGGCAGGAAATGAGCAGTTCTTC. As protein: CASSLGQGAGNEQFF. The variable domain in full, completed from reference TRBV5-1 and TRBJ2-1, reads KAGVTQTPRYLIKTRGQQVTLSCSPISGHRSVSWYQQTPGQGLQFLFEYFSETQRNKGNFPGRFSGRQFSNSRSEMNVSTLELGDSALYLCASSLGQGAGNEQFFGPGTRLTVL.

The chain combines TRBV10-3 with TRBJ1-2; 9 nucleotides align to TRBD1. Germline V gene lookup returns CDR1 ENHRY and CDR2 SYGVKD. V was pared by 4 bases and J by 2 bases, with 2 bases of the junction left unmatched. The CDR3 has 14 amino acids. CDR3 coding DNA: TGTGCCATCAGTGGGGGACAGGGAAACTATGGCTACACCTTC. Translating gives CAISGGQGNYGYTF.

The chain has TRBV19 and TRBJ2-5, with TRBD1 identical over 8 bases. V gave up 8 bases and J gave up 2 bases; unmatched junction bases: 4. The CDR3 sequence is 13 residues long. CDR1 is LNHDA, CDR2 SQIVND, per germline (reference sequence). CDR3 amino acids: CASGDRGQETQYF. For the CDR3, the DNA is TGTGCCAGTGGAGACAGGGGTCAAGAGACCCAGTACTTC.

The V call is TRBV5-6, the J call TRBJ2-7; 9 bases fit TRBD1. Per the germline V gene, CDR1 is SGHDT and CDR2 is YYEEEE. Unmatched junction bases numbered 13, after V lost 6 bases and J lost 3 bases. The CDR3 sequence is 16 residues long. CDR3 sequence reads: CASTLRRTGVDYEQYF. The CDR3 DNA reads TGTGCCAGCACCCTAAGGAGGACAGGGGTAGACTACGAGCAGTACTTC.